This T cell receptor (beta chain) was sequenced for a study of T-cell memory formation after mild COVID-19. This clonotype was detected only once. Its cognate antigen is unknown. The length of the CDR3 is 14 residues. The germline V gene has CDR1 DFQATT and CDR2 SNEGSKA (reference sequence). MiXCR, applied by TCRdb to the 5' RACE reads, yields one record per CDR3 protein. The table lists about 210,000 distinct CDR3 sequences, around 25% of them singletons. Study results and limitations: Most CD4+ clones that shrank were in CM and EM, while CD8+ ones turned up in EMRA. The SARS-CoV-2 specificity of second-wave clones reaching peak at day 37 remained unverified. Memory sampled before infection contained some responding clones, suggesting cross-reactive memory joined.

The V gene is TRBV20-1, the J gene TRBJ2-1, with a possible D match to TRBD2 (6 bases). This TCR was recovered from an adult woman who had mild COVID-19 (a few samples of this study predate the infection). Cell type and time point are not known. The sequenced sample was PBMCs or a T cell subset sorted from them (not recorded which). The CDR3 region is CSSKGGANYNEQFF. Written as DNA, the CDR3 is TGCAGCAGCAAAGGAGGGGCGAACTACAATGAGCAGTTCTTC.